These 15 T cell receptor beta chains originate from one sample sequenced in a study of cytomegalovirus exposure and HLA in healthy donors. The method was immunoSEQ multiplex PCR; TCRdb's version includes in-frame clones alone and lacks a portion of them. Here the sample spans approximately 140,000 clones, just under 85% being singletons. Material: PBMCs. Receptor source: a woman in her twenties or thirties in good health and CMV-seronegative.

This clone was seen a single time. The chain is built from TRBV2 and TRBJ2-7, with TRBD2 as a possible D gene (5 bases). The CDR3 is 13 amino acids. Per the germline V gene, CDR1 is SNHLY and CDR2 is FYNNEI. V was cut by 6 bases and J by 9 bases, with 18 bases left in between. The CDR3 is CASSPGLLFGQYF. CDR3 coding DNA: TGTGCCAGCAGCCCGGGGTTACTGTTTGGGCAGTACTTC.

This chain joins TRBV6-5 and TRBJ1-1, with 8 bases lining up with TRBD1. The germline V gene encodes CDR1 MNHEY and CDR2 SVGAGI. The CDR3 contains 14 residues. V gave up 5 bases and J gave up 5 bases; unmatched junction bases: 7. CDR3 sequence reads: CASSLRTGRTEAFF. CDR3 nucleotide sequence: TGTGCCAGCAGTCTACGGACAGGGCGGACTGAAGCTTTCTTT.

This clone was seen a handful of times. The chain's CDR3 is CASSLYLTPGYGYTF. CDR3 bases: TGTGCCAGCAGCTTATATCTTACCCCGGGATATGGCTACACCTTC. This chain uses TRBV13 with TRBJ1-2; D remains ambiguous. This CDR3 comprises 15 residues. V shed 2 bases and J shed 5 bases, with 15 bases lying between them. Per germline, CDR1 PRHDT and CDR2 FYEKMQ (reference sequence).

V usage is TRBV2 and J usage is TRBJ2-2; perhaps TRBD1 as D (6 bases). In germline, CDR1 is SNHLY, CDR2 FYNNEI. V was cut by 7 bases and J by 1 base, with 7 bases left in between. The CDR3 extends over 13 amino acids. The chain's CDR3 is CASIQGNTGELFF. CDR3 nucleotide sequence: TGTGCCAGCATACAGGGGAACACCGGGGAGCTGTTTTTT.

This clone was seen more than once but under ten times. The rearrangement uses TRBV11-2 and TRBJ2-4, with unresolved D. Germline values: CDR1 SGHAT, CDR2 FQNNGV. V was clipped by 1 base and J by 0 bases, with 10 bases between them. There are 16 residues in the CDR3. The CDR3 DNA follows: TGTGCCAGCAGCTTAGGCGACTTCCTAGCCAAAAACATTCAGTACTTC. The encoded protein is CASSLGDFLAKNIQYF. Supplemented by reference TRBV11-2 and TRBJ2-4, the full variable domain reads EAGVAQSPRYKIIEKRQSVAFWCNPISGHATLYWYQQILGQGPKLLIQFQNNGVVDDSQLPKDRFSAERLKGVDSTLKIQPAKLEDSAVYLCASSLGDFLAKNIQYFGAGTRLSVL.

V and J are TRBV6-1 and TRBJ1-5; 10 bases match TRBD1. Germline V CDR1 and CDR2: MNHNS, SASEGT. Germline trimming cut 2 bases from V and 3 bases from J; bases unmatched to any gene: 7. The CDR3 consists of 17 residues. In DNA form, the CDR3 reads TGTGCCAGCAGTGAACGTCGGGGACAGGGGATCAATCAGCCCCAGCATTTT. It specifies CASSERRGQGINQPQHF.

In nucleotides, the CDR3 is TGTGCCAGCAACTTATACGGACAGGAAACGCAGTATTTT. This encodes CASNLYGQETQYF. V usage is TRBV9 and J usage is TRBJ2-3; TRBD1 matches 7 bases. V dropped 6 bases and J dropped 9; count of bases not matched to a gene: 10. The CDR3 contains 13 residues. Germline CDR1 reads SGDLS; CDR2 reads YYNGEE.

J is TRBJ2-1 and V is TRBV5-1, with D possibly matching TRBD1 (5 bases). This CDR3 has 13 residues. Germline V CDR1 and CDR2: SGHRS, YFSETQ. The V and J ends lost 3 bases and 8 bases respectively, with 12 bases between them. In DNA, the CDR3 is TGCGCCAGCAGCTCTCAGGGAATCGATGAGCAGTTCTTC. This gives the protein CASSSQGIDEQFF. Full variable domain (rest looked up from reference TRBV5-1 and TRBJ2-1): KAGVTQTPRYLIKTRGQQVTLSCSPISGHRSVSWYQQTPGQGLQFLFEYFSETQRNKGNFPGRFSGRQFSNSRSEMNVSTLELGDSALYLCASSSQGIDEQFFGPGTRLTVL.

This sequence joins TRBV6-1 and TRBJ1-5, with D possibly matching TRBD1 (6 bases). Germline-derived CDR1 and CDR2 are MNHNS and SASEGT. CDR3 length: 18 residues. The ends were cut back, 1 base at V and 1 base at J, with 17 bases in the middle. The CDR3 loop reads CASSEELYTGRSNQPQHF. CDR3 sequence (DNA): TGTGCCAGCAGTGAAGAGCTTTATACAGGGCGCAGCAATCAGCCCCAGCATTTT.

The chain is built from TRBV5-1 and TRBJ2-5; 11 nucleotides match TRBD2. There are 16 residues in the CDR3. The J segment lost 4 bases and the V segment lost 0 bases, leaving 5 bases of the junction unmatched. CDR1 is SGHRS, CDR2 YFSETQ, per germline. CDR3 sequence: CASSLASGGPSETQYF. The CDR3 DNA follows: TGCGCCAGCAGCTTGGCTAGCGGGGGGCCGTCAGAGACCCAGTACTTC.

The chain couples TRBV28 to TRBJ1-2; 7 bases align to TRBD1. With V trimmed by 2 bases and J by 4 bases, 4 bases remained unmatched. The CDR3 length is 14 residues. Germline loops: CDR1 MDHEN, CDR2 SYDVKM. The CDR3 DNA sequence: TGTGCCAGCAGTTTACCACAGGGGAGCTATGGCTACACCTTC. This translates into CASSLPQGSYGYTF.

This chain uses TRBV10-3 with TRBJ2-5; D is perhaps TRBD2 (5 bases). Per germline, CDR1 ENHRY and CDR2 SYGVKD. The V gene lost 2 bases and the J gene lost 1 base, with 8 bases spanning the gap. The length of the CDR3 is 14 residues. The chain's CDR3 is CAISEGLFQETQYF. As DNA, the CDR3 is TGTGCCATCAGTGAGGGACTCTTCCAAGAGACCCAGTACTTC.

V gene TRBV13 combines with J gene TRBJ2-7; TRBD1 matches 9 bases. The V gene end was trimmed by 4 bases and the J gene end by 1 base; junction bases not matched to a gene: 2. This CDR3 contains 14 residues. Germline loops: CDR1 PRHDT, CDR2 FYEKMQ (reference sequence). For the CDR3, the DNA is TGTGCCAGCAGCTCAGACAGGGGGTCCTACGAGCAGTACTTC. Translating gives CASSSDRGSYEQYF.

The V call is TRBV27, the J call TRBJ2-3, with TRBD2 as a possible D gene (6 bases). V was trimmed by 3 bases and J by 5 bases, leaving 15 bases between them. From germline, CDR1 is MNHEY and CDR2 SMNVEV (reference sequence). The CDR3 extends over 15 amino acids. Written as DNA, the CDR3 is TGTGCCAGCAGTTTCCATTGGGGGGTTAGAGATACGCAGTATTTT. Its translation is CASSFHWGVRDTQYF.

The chain links TRBV5-1 to TRBJ1-1; TRBD1 matches 8 bases. J gave up 8 bases and V 4 bases, and 7 bases lay outside the gene matches. Germline loops: CDR1 SGHRS, CDR2 YFSETQ. The CDR3 runs to 13 residues. Written as DNA, the CDR3 is TGCGCCAGCAGCCGAGGGACAGGCTTAGAAGCTTTCTTT. As protein: CASSRGTGLEAFF.